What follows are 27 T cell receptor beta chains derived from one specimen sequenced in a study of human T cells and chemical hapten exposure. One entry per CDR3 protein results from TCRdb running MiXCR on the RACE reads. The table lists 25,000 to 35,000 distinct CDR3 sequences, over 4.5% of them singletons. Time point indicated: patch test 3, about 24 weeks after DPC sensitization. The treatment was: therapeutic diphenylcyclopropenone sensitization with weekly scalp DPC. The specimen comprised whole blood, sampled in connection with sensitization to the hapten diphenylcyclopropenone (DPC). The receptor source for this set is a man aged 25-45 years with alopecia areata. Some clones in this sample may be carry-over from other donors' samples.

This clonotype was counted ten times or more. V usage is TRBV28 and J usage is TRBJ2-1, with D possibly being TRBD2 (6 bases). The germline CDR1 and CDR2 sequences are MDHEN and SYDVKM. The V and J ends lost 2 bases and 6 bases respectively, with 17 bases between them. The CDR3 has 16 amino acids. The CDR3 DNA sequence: TGTGCCAGCAGTTTACCCAGACCTGGAGGGGTCAATGAGCAGTTCTTC. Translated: CASSLPRPGGVNEQFF.

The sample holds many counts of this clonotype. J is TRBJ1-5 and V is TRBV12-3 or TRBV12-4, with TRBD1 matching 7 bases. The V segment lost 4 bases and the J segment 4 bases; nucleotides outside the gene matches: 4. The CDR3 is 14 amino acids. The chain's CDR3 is CASSSGTENQPQHF. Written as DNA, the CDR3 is TGTGCCAGCAGTTCAGGGACAGAAAATCAGCCCCAGCATTTT.

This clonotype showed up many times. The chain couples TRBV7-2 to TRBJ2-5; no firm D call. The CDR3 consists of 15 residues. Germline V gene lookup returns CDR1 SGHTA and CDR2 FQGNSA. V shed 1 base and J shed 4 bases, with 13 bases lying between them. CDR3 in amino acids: CASSLGSPGRETQYF. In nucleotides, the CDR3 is TGTGCCAGCAGCTTAGGGTCACCCGGACGAGAGACCCAGTACTTC.

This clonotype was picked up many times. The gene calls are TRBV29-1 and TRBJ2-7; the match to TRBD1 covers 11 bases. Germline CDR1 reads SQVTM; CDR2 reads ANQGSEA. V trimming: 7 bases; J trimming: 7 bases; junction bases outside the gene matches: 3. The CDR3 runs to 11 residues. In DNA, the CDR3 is TGCAGCGCGGACAGGGGGCAAGAGCAGTACTTC. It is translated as CSADRGQEQYF.

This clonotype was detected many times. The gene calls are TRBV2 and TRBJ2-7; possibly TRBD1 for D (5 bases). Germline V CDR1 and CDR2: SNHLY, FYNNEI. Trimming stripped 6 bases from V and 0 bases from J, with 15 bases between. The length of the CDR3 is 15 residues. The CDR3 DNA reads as TGTGCCAGCAGAGACCCGACAGCTAGCTCCTACGAGCAGTACTTC. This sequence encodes CASRDPTASSYEQYF.

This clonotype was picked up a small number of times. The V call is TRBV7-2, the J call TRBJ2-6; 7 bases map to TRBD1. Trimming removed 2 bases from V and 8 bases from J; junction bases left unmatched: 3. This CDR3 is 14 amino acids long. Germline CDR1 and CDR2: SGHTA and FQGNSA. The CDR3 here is CASSLLQGPNVLTF. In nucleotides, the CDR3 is TGTGCCAGCAGCTTACTACAGGGGCCCAACGTCCTGACTTTC.

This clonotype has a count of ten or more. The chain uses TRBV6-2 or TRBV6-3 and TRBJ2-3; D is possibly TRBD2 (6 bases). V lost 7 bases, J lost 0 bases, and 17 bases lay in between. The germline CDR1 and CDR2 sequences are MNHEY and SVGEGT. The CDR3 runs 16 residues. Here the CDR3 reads CASIERRGTSTDTQYF. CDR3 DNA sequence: TGTGCCAGCATTGAGAGGAGGGGTACTAGCACAGATACGCAGTATTTT.

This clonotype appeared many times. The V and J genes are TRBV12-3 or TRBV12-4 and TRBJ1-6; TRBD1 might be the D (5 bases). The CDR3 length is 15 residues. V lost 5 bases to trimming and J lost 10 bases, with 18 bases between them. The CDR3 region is CASSGGGGSKSPLHF. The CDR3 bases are TGTGCCAGCAGTGGCGGGGGGGGTTCGAAGTCACCCCTCCACTTT.

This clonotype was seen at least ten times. CDR3 nucleotides: TGTGCCAGCACAGCTTCGCAAGAGACCCAGTACTTC. Translating it yields CASTASQETQYF. This sequence joins TRBV7-6 and TRBJ2-5; no clear D. This CDR3 has 12 residues. Germline assignment: CDR1 SGHVS and CDR2 FNYEAQ. V was shortened by 7 bases and J by 2 bases, with 8 bases between the two germline ends. Combining the CDR3 with reference TRBV7-6 and TRBJ2-5 gives the whole variable domain GAGVSQSPRYKVTKRGQDVALRCDPISGHVSLYWYRQALGQGPEFLTYFNYEAQQDKSGLPNDRFSAERPEGSISTLTIQRTEQRDSAMYRCASTASQETQYFGPGTRLLVL.

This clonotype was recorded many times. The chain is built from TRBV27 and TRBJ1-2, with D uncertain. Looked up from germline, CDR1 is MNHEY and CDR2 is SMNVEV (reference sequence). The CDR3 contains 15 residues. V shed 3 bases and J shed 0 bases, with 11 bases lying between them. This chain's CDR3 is CASSFKPDPNYGYTF. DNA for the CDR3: TGTGCCAGCAGTTTCAAGCCAGACCCTAACTATGGCTACACCTTC.

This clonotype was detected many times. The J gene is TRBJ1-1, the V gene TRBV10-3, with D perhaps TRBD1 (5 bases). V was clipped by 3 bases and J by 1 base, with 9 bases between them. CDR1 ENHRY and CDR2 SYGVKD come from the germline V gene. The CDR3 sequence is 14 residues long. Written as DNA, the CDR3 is TGTGCCATCAGTGACGACAGCTCGAACACTGAAGCTTTCTTT. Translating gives CAISDDSSNTEAFF.

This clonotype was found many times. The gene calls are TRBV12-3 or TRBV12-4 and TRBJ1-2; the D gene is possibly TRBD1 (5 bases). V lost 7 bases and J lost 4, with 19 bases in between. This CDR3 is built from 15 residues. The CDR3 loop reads CASTLPGGPIYGYTF. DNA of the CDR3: TGTGCCAGCACCCTGCCGGGGGGACCAATCTATGGCTACACCTTC.

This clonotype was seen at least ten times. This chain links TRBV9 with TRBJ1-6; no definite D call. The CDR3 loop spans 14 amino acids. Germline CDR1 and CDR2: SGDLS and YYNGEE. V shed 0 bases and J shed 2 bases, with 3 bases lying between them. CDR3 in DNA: TGTGCCAGCAGCGTAGACCCCTATAATTCACCCCTCCACTTT. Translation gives CASSVDPYNSPLHF.

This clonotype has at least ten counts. Here the CDR3 DNA reads TGTGCCACCAGTGATTTGGAGGAACAGCCCCAGCATTTT. The encoded protein is CATSDLEEQPQHF. The chain couples TRBV24-1 to TRBJ1-5; D not resolved. CDR3 length: 13 residues. V gave up 0 bases and J gave up 7 bases, with 6 bases separating them. Germline V CDR1 and CDR2: KGHDR, SFDVKD.

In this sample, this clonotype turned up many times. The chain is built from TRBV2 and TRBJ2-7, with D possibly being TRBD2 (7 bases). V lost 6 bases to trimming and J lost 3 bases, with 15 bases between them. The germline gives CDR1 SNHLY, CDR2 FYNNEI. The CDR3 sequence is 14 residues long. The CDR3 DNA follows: TGTGCCAGCAGAAGGGGGGGGAACCTCTACGAGCAGTACTTC. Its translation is CASRRGGNLYEQYF.

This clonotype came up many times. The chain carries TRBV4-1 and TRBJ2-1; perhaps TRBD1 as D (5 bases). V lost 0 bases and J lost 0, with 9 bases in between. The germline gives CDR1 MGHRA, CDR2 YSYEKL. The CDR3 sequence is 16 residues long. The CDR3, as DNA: TGCGCCAGCAGCCAAGATAGGGGTTACTCCTACAATGAGCAGTTCTTC. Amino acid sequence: CASSQDRGYSYNEQFF.

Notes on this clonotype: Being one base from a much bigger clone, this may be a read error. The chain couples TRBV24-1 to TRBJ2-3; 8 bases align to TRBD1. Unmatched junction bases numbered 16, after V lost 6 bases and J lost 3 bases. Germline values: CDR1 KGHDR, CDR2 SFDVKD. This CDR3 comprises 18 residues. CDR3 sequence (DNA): TGTGCCACCAGTAATCCTGCCCAGCAGGGGGCAGGGACAGATACGCAGTATTTT. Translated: CATSNPAQQGAGTDTQYF.

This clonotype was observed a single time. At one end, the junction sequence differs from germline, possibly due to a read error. The CDR3 nucleotides read TGCGCCTGCAGCCAAGTTGGCTGGAGAGCAAACATTCAGTACTTC. Residues: CACSQVGWRANIQYF. V usage is TRBV4-3 and J usage is TRBJ2-4; D remains unclear. The CDR3 is 15 amino acids. Per germline, CDR1 LGHNA and CDR2 YSLEER.

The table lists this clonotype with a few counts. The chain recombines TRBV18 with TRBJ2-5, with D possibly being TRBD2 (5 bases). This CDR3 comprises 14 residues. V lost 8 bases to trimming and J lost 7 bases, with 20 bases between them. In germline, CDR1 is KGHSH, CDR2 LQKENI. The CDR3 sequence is CASQIEKPAGTQYF. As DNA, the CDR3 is TGTGCCAGCCAAATCGAAAAACCGGCGGGGACCCAGTACTTC.

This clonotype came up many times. This CDR3 is CASSFWDFSSYNEQFF. The CDR3 nucleotides are TGTGCCAGCAGCTTCTGGGACTTCAGCTCCTACAATGAGCAGTTCTTC. The chain employs TRBV11-2 and TRBJ2-1; weak D call: TRBD2 (6 bases). The CDR3 totals 16 residues. The ends were cut back, 3 bases at V and 0 bases at J, with 12 bases in the middle. Germline lookup yields CDR1 SGHAT and CDR2 FQNNGV.

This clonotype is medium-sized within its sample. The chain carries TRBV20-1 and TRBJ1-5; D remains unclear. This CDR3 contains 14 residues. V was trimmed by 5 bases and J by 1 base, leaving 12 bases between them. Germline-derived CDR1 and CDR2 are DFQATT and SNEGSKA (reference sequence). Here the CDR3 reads CSAPGPTSNQPQHF. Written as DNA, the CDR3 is TGCAGTGCTCCTGGTCCAACAAGCAATCAGCCCCAGCATTTT.

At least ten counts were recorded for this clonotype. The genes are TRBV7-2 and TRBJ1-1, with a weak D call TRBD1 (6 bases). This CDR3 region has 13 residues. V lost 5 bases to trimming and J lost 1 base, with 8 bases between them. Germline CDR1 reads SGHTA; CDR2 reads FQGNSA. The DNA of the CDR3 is TGTGCCAGCAGCCCCAGGGGGAACACTGAAGCTTTCTTT. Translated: CASSPRGNTEAFF. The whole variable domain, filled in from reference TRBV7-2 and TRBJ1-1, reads GAGVSQSPSNKVTEKGKDVELRCDPISGHTALYWYRQSLGQGLEFLIYFQGNSAPDKSGLPSDRFSAERTGGSVSTLTIQRTQQEDSAVYLCASSPRGNTEAFFGQGTRLTVV.

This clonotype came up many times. The CDR3 region is CSVVGRRGTEAFF. The CDR3 bases are TGCAGCGTTGTGGGCAGGCGGGGGACTGAAGCTTTCTTT. The chain couples TRBV29-1 to TRBJ1-1; D might be TRBD1 (5 bases). V lost 4 bases to trimming and J lost 5 bases, with 14 bases between them. The CDR3 is 13 amino acids. Germline loops: CDR1 SQVTM, CDR2 ANQGSEA. Full variable domain (rest looked up from reference TRBV29-1 and TRBJ1-1): SAVISQKPSRDICQRGTSLTIQCQVDSQVTMMFWYRQQPGQSLTLIATANQGSEATYESGFVIDKFPISRPNLTFSTLTVSNMSPEDSSIYLCSVVGRRGTEAFFGQGTRLTVV.

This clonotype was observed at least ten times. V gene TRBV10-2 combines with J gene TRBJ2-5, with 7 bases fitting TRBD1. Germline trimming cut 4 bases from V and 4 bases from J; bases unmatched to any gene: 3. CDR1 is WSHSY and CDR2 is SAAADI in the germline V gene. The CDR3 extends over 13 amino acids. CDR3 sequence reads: CASSGGGGETQYF. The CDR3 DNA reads TGCGCCAGCAGTGGAGGGGGCGGAGAGACCCAGTACTTC.

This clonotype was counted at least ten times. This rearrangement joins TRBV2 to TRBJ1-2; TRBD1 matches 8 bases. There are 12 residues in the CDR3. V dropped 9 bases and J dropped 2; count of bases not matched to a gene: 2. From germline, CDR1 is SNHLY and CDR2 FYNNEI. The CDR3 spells CARRTGNYGYTF. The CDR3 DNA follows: TGTGCCAGGAGGACAGGGAACTATGGCTACACCTTC.

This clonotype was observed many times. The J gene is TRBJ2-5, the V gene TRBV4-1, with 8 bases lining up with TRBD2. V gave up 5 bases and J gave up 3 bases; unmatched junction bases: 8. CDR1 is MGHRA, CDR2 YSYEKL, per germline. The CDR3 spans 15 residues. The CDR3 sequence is CASSAGLAGEETQYF. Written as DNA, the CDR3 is TGCGCCAGCAGCGCAGGACTAGCTGGGGAAGAGACCCAGTACTTC.

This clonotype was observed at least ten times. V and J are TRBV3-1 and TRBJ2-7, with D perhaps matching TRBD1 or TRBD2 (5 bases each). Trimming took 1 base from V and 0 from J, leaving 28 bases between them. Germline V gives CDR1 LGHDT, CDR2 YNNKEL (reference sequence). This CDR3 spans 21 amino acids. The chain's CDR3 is CASSQGKRAGAVWGNSYEQYF. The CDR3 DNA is TGTGCCAGCAGCCAAGGGAAGAGGGCTGGGGCCGTGTGGGGAAACTCCTACGAGCAGTACTTC.